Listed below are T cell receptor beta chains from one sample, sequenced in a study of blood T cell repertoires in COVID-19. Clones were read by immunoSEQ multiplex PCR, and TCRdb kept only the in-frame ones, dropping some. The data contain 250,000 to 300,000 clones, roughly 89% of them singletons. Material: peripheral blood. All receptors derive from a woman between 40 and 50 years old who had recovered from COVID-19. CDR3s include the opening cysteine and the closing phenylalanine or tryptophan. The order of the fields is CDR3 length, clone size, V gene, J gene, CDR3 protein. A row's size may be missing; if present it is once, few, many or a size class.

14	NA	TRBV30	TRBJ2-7	CACRRGQSSYEQYF
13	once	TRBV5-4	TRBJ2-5	CASSLGQGETQYF
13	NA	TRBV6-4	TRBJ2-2	CASSTDFTGELFF
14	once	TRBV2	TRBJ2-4	CASLLAESTRIQYF
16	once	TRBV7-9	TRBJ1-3	CASSPGTARLERTIYF
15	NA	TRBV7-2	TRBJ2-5	CASSPDRGYLETQYF
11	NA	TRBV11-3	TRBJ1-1	CASSRGQGAFF
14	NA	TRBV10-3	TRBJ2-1	CAISGDTGYNEQFF
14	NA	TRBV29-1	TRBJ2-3	CSVEWSVSTDTQYF
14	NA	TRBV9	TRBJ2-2	CASSQGGGTGELFF
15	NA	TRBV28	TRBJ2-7	CASRSSGSRSYEQYF
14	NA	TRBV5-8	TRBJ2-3	CASSPGQGGDTQYF
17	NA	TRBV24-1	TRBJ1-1	CATSARPGTGANTEAFF
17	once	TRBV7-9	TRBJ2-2	CASSPRATSANTGELFF
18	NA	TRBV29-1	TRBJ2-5	CSVRSRLAGWGEGETQYF
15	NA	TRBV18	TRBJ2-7	CASSLGTGQTYEQYF
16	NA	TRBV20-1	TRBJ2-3	CSASPQIGGRFDTQYF
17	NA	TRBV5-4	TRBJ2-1	CASSWGLAGFRLDEQFF
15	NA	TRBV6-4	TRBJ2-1	CASSDRASGRDEQFF
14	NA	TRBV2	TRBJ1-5	CASSGTGGRQPQHF
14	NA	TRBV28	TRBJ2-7	CASSNRDNSYEQYF
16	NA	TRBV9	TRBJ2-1	CASSVGISSVQHEQFF
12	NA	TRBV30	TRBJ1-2	CAWGQGGYGYTF
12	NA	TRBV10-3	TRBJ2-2	CAISGSTGELFF
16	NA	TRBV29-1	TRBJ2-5	CSVTPGPNTVQETQYF
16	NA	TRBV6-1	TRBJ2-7	CASSEARSGIAYEQYF
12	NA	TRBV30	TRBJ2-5	CAWTSGGETQYF
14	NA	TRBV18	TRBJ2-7	CASSPSSGESEQYF
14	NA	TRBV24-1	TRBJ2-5	CATSEQREQETQYF
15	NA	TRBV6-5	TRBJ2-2	CASSYSQGATGELFF
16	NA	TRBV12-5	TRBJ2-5	CASGLGVAGAHETQYF
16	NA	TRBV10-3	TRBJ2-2	CAITRGTSANTGELFF
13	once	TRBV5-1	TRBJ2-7	CASRDSSPYEQYF
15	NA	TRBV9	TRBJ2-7	CASSAGDRTSSEQYF
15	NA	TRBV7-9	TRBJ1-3	CASSPRQSSGNTIYF
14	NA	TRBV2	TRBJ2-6	CASSSQAGANVLTF
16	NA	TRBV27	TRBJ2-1	CASSSPWDRGYNEQFF
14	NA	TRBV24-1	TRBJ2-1	CATRGPWGDNEQFF
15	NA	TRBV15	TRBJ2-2	CATSRDLGGTGELFF
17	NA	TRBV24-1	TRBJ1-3	CATSDGINGATGNTIYF
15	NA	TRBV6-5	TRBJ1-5	CASGQGLFGNQPQHF